These 17 T cell receptor beta chains originate from one sample sequenced in a study of T-cell memory formation after mild COVID-19. TCRdb processed the 5' RACE reads anew with MiXCR; each CDR3 protein has one entry. Altogether about 560,000 distinct CDR3 sequences are present, less than 25% being singletons, with the ten largest covering under 8.5%. Sample: PBMCs or a T cell subset sorted from them (not recorded which). The receptors derive from an adult woman who had mild COVID-19 (a few samples of this study predate the infection). Cell type and time point are not known.

This clonotype was seen at least ten times. The gene calls are TRBV21-1 and TRBJ2-7. TRBV21-1 is a documented pseudogene. The CDR3 consists of 12 residues. In nucleotides, the CDR3 is TGTGCCAGCAGCGGCGGGTCCTACGAGCAGTACTTC. It yields the protein CASSGGSYEQYF.

V gene TRBV7-2 combines with J gene TRBJ2-1, with 7 bases identical to TRBD2. V lost 2 bases to trimming and J lost 4 bases; unmatched junction nucleotides: 11. This CDR3 comprises 17 residues. The V gene's germline CDR1 is SGHTA and CDR2 FQGNSA. The CDR3 sequence: CASSLKLLQRGYNEQFF. CDR3 DNA: TGTGCCAGCAGCTTAAAATTACTCCAGCGGGGTTACAATGAGCAGTTCTTC.

The rearrangement links TRBV3-1 to TRBJ2-5; 8 nucleotides align to TRBD1. V dropped 3 bases and J dropped 5; count of bases not matched to a gene: 8. Germline CDR1 is LGHDT and CDR2 is YNNKEL (reference sequence). CDR3 size: 15 residues. CDR3 in amino acids: CASSQWTGDRETQYF. The DNA for the CDR3 is TGTGCCAGCAGCCAGTGGACTGGGGACAGGGAGACCCAGTACTTC.

The rearrangement joins TRBV12-3 or TRBV12-4 to TRBJ2-5; 7 positions agree with TRBD1. V lost 3 bases and J lost 2; bases outside the gene matches: 3. This CDR3 is built from 14 residues. Written as DNA, the CDR3 is TGTGCCAGCAGTTTCAGACAGGGTCAAGAGACCCAGTACTTC. The encoded protein is CASSFRQGQETQYF.

The chain carries TRBV5-1 and TRBJ1-1, with TRBD1 matching over 9 bases. CDR1 and CDR2 from the germline V gene are SGHRS and YFSETQ. The V segment lost 4 bases and the J segment 5 bases; nucleotides outside the gene matches: 12. There are 16 residues in the CDR3. In nucleotides, the CDR3 is TGCGCCAGCAGCCCCTCGGGGACAGGGAGAGGTACTGAAGCTTTCTTT. Its translation: CASSPSGTGRGTEAFF.

This chain joins TRBV10-3 and TRBJ2-7, with 10 bases that match TRBD1. Germline values: CDR1 ENHRY, CDR2 SYGVKD. This CDR3 is built from 17 residues. With V trimmed by 2 bases and J by 5 bases, 12 bases remained unmatched. The CDR3, as DNA: TGTGCCATCAGTGAGGGCGGTTTAGGGACAGGGGAACACGAGCAGTACTTC. Protein product: CAISEGGLGTGEHEQYF.

This clonotype was detected only a few times. The V gene is TRBV6-6, the J gene TRBJ1-1, with 10 bases aligning to TRBD1. Losses at the gene ends were 8 bases for V and 4 bases for J; bases not matched to a gene: 1. This CDR3 region has 12 residues. The germline V gene has CDR1 MNHNY and CDR2 SVGAGI (reference sequence). The CDR3 spells CASGTGATEAFF. As DNA, the CDR3 is TGTGCCAGCGGGACAGGGGCCACTGAAGCTTTCTTT.

This clonotype was counted a few times. The V gene is TRBV6-5, the J gene TRBJ1-2, with 8 nucleotides matching TRBD1. In germline, CDR1 is MNHEY, CDR2 SVGAGI. Trimming at V came to 7 bases and at J to 3 bases, leaving 10 bases not matched to a gene. The CDR3 sequence is 15 residues long. CDR3 sequence reads: CASTDRGRAHYGYTF. CDR3 DNA sequence: TGTGCCAGCACCGACAGGGGCCGCGCCCACTATGGCTACACCTTC.

A few counts support this clonotype. CDR3 in amino acids: CSATTGDLSGYTF. Written as DNA, the CDR3 is TGCAGTGCTACGACCGGGGACCTAAGTGGCTACACCTTC. The chain combines TRBV20-1 with TRBJ1-2, with D possibly being TRBD1 (5 bases). V shed 4 bases and J shed 7 bases, with 16 bases lying between them. CDR1 and CDR2 (germline): DFQATT, SNEGSKA (reference sequence). The length of the CDR3 is 13 residues.

The chain uses TRBV19 and TRBJ2-1; TRBD1 might be the D (8 bases). The CDR3 has 14 residues. CDR1 LNHDA and CDR2 SQIVND come from the germline V gene (reference sequence). V lost 2 bases to trimming and J lost 9 bases, with 14 bases between them. The CDR3 coding sequence is TGTGCCAGTAGTATAACAGGGGGGGTAGTTGAGCAGTTCTTC. As protein: CASSITGGVVEQFF. Variable domain in full (rest from reference TRBV19 and TRBJ2-1): DGGITQSPKYLFRKEGQNVTLSCEQNLNHDAMYWYRQDPGQGLRLIYYSQIVNDFQKGDIAEGYSVSREKKESFPLTVTSAQKNPTAFYLCASSITGGVVEQFFGPGTRLTVL.

This clonotype showed up just a few times. This chain uses TRBV9 with TRBJ2-7, with a possible D match to TRBD1 (6 bases). V shed 6 bases and J shed 3 bases, with 16 bases lying between them. The CDR3 has 14 amino acids. Germline V gene data show CDR1 as SGDLS and CDR2 as YYNGEE. As DNA, the CDR3 is TGTGCCAGCACCTACGGGCAGGGGATCTACGAGCAGTACTTC. It translates to CASTYGQGIYEQYF.

The chain carries TRBV7-6 and TRBJ2-2; the D gene is possibly TRBD1 (5 bases). V was cut by 4 bases and J by 5 bases, with 8 bases left in between. The CDR3 loop spans 13 amino acids. From germline, CDR1 is SGHVS and CDR2 FNYEAQ. The CDR3 region is CASSSRQTGELFF. The CDR3 DNA follows: TGTGCCAGCAGCTCCCGACAGACCGGGGAGCTGTTTTTT.

This clonotype turned up a few times. This chain links TRBV6-2 or TRBV6-3 with TRBJ2-7; D not certain. Trimming pared 2 bases from V and 6 bases from J, leaving 8 bases between. The CDR3 is 12 residues long. Germline V gives CDR1 MNHEY, CDR2 SVGEGT. The CDR3 DNA reads as TGTGCCAGCAGTTACATAGGTCTCGAGCAGTACTTC. It encodes CASSYIGLEQYF.

This clonotype occurred a few times. The chain uses TRBV10-3 and TRBJ2-7, with D uncertain. This CDR3 has 14 residues. Germline values: CDR1 ENHRY, CDR2 SYGVKD. Trimming pared 5 bases from V and 4 bases from J, leaving 15 bases between. The CDR3 reads CAISSAQGLYEQYF. The CDR3 region has the DNA TGTGCCATCAGTTCGGCTCAAGGCCTATACGAGCAGTACTTC.

The CDR3 loop reads CASTTPRGRFSGELFF. In nucleotides, the CDR3 is TGTGCCAGCACCACCCCCCGGGGCCGGTTTAGCGGGGAGCTGTTTTTT. V and J are TRBV7-9 and TRBJ2-2; D is tentatively TRBD1 or TRBD2 (5 bases each). Germline values: CDR1 SEHNR, CDR2 FQNEAQ (reference sequence). The CDR3 sequence is 16 residues long. The V and J ends lost 7 bases and 7 bases respectively, with 22 bases between them.

The chain links TRBV28 to TRBJ2-3; 10 positions match TRBD1. CDR1 and CDR2 from the germline V gene are MDHEN and SYDVKM. V was clipped by 9 bases and J by 5 bases; unmatched bases: 11. This CDR3 is built from 15 residues. The CDR3 sequence: CASFPGGQGQDTQYF. In DNA form, the CDR3 reads TGTGCCAGTTTTCCCGGGGGACAGGGGCAAGATACGCAGTATTTT.

V is TRBV28 and J is TRBJ2-7; 12 bases map to TRBD1. Per germline, CDR1 MDHEN and CDR2 SYDVKM. After removal of 3 bases from V and 7 bases from J, the junction contained 10 bases not matched to a gene. The CDR3 has 16 residues. The DNA of the CDR3 is TGTGCCAGCAGTTTCTCGCCGGGACAGGGGGCGAGGGAGCAGTACTTC. It yields the protein CASSFSPGQGAREQYF. Filled out from reference TRBV28 and TRBJ2-7, the complete variable domain reads DVKVTQSSRYLVKRTGEKVFLECVQDMDHENMFWYRQDPGLGLRLIYFSYDVKMKEKGDIPEGYSVSREKKERFSLILESASTNQTSMYLCASSFSPGQGAREQYFGPGTRLTVT.